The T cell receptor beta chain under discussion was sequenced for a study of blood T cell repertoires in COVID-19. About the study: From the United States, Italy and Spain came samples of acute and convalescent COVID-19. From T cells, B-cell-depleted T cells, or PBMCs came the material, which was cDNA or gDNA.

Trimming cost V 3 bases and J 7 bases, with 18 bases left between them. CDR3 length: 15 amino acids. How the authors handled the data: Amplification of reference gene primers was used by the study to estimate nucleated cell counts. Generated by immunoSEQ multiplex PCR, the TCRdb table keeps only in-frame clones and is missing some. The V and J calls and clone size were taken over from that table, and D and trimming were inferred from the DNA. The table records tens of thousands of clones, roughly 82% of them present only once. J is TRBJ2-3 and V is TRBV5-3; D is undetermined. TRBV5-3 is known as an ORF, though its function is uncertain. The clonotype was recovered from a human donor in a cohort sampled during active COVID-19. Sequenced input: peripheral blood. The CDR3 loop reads CARSSYRAPRHTQYF. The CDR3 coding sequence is TGTGCCAGAAGCTCCTACCGCGCCCCGCGGCATACGCAGTATTTT.